The sequence of this TCR beta chain was determined in a study of blood T cell repertoires in COVID-19. Study information: Acute-phase and convalescent COVID-19 samples originated in the United States, Italy and Spain. PBMCs, B-cell-depleted T cells, or T cells provided the cDNA or gDNA that made up the material.

The CDR3 length is 15 residues. Germline V lookup: CDR1 LNHDA, CDR2 SQIVND (reference sequence). V lost 6 bases, J lost 6 bases, and 18 bases lay in between. Original processing notes: Reference gene primer amplification gave nucleated cell count estimates. Sequencing used immunoSEQ multiplex PCR; TCRdb keeps in-frame clones, though not all of them. That table gives V, J and clone size, and the DNA gave D and trimming. The table lists around 160,000 clones, roughly four fifths of them singletons, with about 16% in the top ten. The rearrangement uses TRBV19 and TRBJ2-1, with D perhaps matching TRBD2 (7 bases). Material for sequencing was peripheral blood. This TCR was recovered from a human donor with acute or convalescent COVID-19. The donor label of this sample is uncertain. This CDR3 is CASSPRGGYINEQFF. In DNA, the CDR3 is TGTGCCAGTAGCCCAAGGGGGGGCTACATCAATGAGCAGTTCTTC.